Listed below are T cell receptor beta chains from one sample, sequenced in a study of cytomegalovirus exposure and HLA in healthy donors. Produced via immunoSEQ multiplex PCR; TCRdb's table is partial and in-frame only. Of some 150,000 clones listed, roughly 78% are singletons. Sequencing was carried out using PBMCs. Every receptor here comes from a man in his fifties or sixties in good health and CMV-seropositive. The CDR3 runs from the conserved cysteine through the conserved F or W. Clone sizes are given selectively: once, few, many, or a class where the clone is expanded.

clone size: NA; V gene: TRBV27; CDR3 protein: CASSLTLGGTNSPLHF
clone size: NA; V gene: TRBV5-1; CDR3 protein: CASSGTVSTDTQYF
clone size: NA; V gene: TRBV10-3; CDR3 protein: CAISRDYESYEQYF
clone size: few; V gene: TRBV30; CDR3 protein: CAWSVGAANSPLHF
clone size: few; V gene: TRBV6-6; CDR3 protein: CASSLAGGGGELFF
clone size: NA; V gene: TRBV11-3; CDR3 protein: CASSSSRHPYNEQFF
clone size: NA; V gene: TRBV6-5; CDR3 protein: CASSNGLVWNEQYF
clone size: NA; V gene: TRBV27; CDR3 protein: CASSFIGGGQPQHF
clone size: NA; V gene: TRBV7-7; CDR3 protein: CASSLELAGRYNEQFF
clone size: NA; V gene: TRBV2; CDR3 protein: CASRRQGEGTEAFF
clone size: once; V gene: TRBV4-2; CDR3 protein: CASSQEGRREQFF
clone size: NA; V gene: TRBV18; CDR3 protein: CASSPTGGETDTQYF